A selection of T cell receptor beta chains follows, all from one sample in a study of regulatory T cells in long-lasting Graves disease. TCRdb recomputed calls from the multiplex PCR reads with MiXCR, one row per CDR3 protein. The table lists approximately 210,000 distinct CDR3 sequences, about 18% of them singletons. The input for sequencing was peripheral blood mononuclear cells (PBMCs), taken at new diagnosis, from a patient treated with antithyroid drugs. These receptor sequences come from a female donor with Graves disease. The CDR3 runs from the conserved cysteine through the conserved F or W. A D gene is named only where the DNA matches it firmly. The listing skips clone size in some rows; elsewhere it reads once, few, many or a size class.

abundance,j_gene,d_gene,v_gene,CDR3aa,CDR3nt
many,TRBJ2-2,NA,TRBV11-3,CASSLLPVTVNTGELFF,TGTGCCAGCAGCTTACTCCCGGTGACCGTGAACACCGGGGAGCTGTTTTTT
many,TRBJ2-1,NA,TRBV20-1,CSARNAGTEQFF,TGCAGTGCTAGAAATGCCGGGACAGAGCAGTTCTTC
many,TRBJ2-7,NA,TRBV28,CASSLGPGNEQYF,TGTGCCAGCAGTTTAGGGCCGGGAAACGAGCAGTACTTC
NA,TRBJ2-1,TRBD2,TRBV7-9,CASSPRTSNEQFF,TGTGCCAGCAGCCCCCGGACTAGCAATGAGCAGTTCTTC
many,TRBJ2-1,NA,TRBV30,CAWSVELMNEQFF,TGTGCCTGGAGTGTAGAGCTCATGAATGAGCAGTTCTTC
NA,TRBJ2-1,TRBD2,TRBV10-3,CATRTSGYNEQFF,TGTGCCACCAGGACTAGCGGATACAATGAGCAGTTCTTC
many,TRBJ1-4,TRBD1,TRBV27,CASRTGTGNEKLFF,TGTGCCAGCAGAACCGGGACAGGGAATGAAAAACTGTTTTTT
many,TRBJ2-5,NA,TRBV19,CASSISGAHQETQYF,TGTGCCAGTAGTATATCCGGGGCGCACCAAGAGACCCAGTACTTC
NA,TRBJ1-1,TRBD1,TRBV7-3,CASSPGTGGGTEAFF,TGTGCCAGCAGCCCTGGGACAGGGGGCGGCACTGAAGCTTTCTTT
many,TRBJ1-1,NA,TRBV5-4,CASRKGMGLNTEAFF,TGTGCCAGCAGAAAGGGGATGGGCCTAAACACTGAAGCTTTCTTT
NA,TRBJ2-5,NA,TRBV12-3/TRBV12-4,CASSITSSQETQYF,TGTGCCAGCAGTATAACTAGCAGCCAAGAGACCCAGTACTTC
many,TRBJ2-1,NA,TRBV11-2,CASSLRRDTGRDEQFF,TGTGCCAGCAGCCTGCGCCGGGACACCGGACGGGATGAGCAGTTCTTC
NA,TRBJ1-6,NA,TRBV18,CASSLRGQNLHF,TGTGCCAGCTCCTTAAGGGGACAAAATCTCCACTTT
many,TRBJ2-7,TRBD2,TRBV10-3,CAISESSGLAGEDYEQYF,TGTGCCATCAGTGAGTCCTCAGGACTAGCGGGAGAGGACTACGAGCAGTACTTC